Listed below are T cell receptor beta chains from one sample, sequenced in a study of T cell repertoires in cytomegalovirus infection. TCRdb re-called the reads with MiXCR, one entry per CDR3 protein. The data contain fewer than 350,000 distinct CDR3 sequences, 15% to 20% of them seen just once; the ten biggest clones take up around 13%. Sequencing was done on a sample of PBMCs. Receptors originate from a human donor in good health (CMV status not recorded). Some clones in this sample may be carry-over from other donors' samples. Both conserved end residues are part of each CDR3. A D gene is named only where the DNA matches it firmly. Expanded clones are given a class, and other clones once, few, many or no size at all.

j_call cdr3_length d_call v_call clone_size cdr3_nt cdr3_aa
TRBJ2-3 11 . TRBV19 few TGTGCCAGTACGATCAGGGATACGCAGTATTTT CASTIRDTQYF
TRBJ1-1 17 TRBD1 TRBV5-4 . TGTGCCAGCAGCTTGGGGTCGTGGCAGGGGGTGAACACTGAAGCTTTCTTT CASSLGSWQGVNTEAFF
TRBJ1-1 14 . TRBV7-2 many TGTGCCAGCAGCCCGGACTCAGAGGGGACTGAAGCTTTCTTT CASSPDSEGTEAFF
TRBJ2-1 14 . TRBV12-3/TRBV12-4 few TGTGCCAGCAACCCAGGCGCCTCCTACAATGAGCAGTTCTTC CASNPGASYNEQFF
TRBJ2-2 16 . TRBV10-3 few TGTGCCATCAGTACCTGGACAGCCACGAACACCGGGGAGCTGTTTTTT CAISTWTATNTGELFF
TRBJ1-2 15 . TRBV24-1 . TGTGCCACCAGTGACGACACAGGGAGGAACTATGGCTACACCTTC CATSDDTGRNYGYTF
TRBJ2-2 16 TRBD1 TRBV7-2 many TGTGCCAGCAGCTCTGACAGGGTTGAGAACACCGGGGAGCTGTTTTTT CASSSDRVENTGELFF
TRBJ1-5 16 . TRBV20-1 . TGCAGTGCTCTAGGACACCCTCGGGGCCTAAATCAGCCCCAGCATTTT CSALGHPRGLNQPQHF
TRBJ2-7 15 TRBD1 TRBV19 few TGTGCCAGTAGTATTTCGACAGGGAGCTCCTACGAGCAGTACTTC CASSISTGSSYEQYF
TRBJ1-2 16 TRBD1 TRBV2 . TGTGCCAGCAGGTCCGACAGGGGAAGAGCTAACTATGGCTACACCTTC CASRSDRGRANYGYTF
TRBJ2-2 15 TRBD1 TRBV7-6 few TGTGCCAGCAGTGGGACAGGGGCGAACACCGGGGAGCTGTTTTTT CASSGTGANTGELFF
TRBJ1-5 14 TRBD1 TRBV7-2 many TGTGCCAGCAGCTTAGGCCCGACAGGGGGCCCCCAGCATTTT CASSLGPTGGPQHF
TRBJ2-5 13 . TRBV6-8 few TGTGCCAGCAGAACAGGCTCGGCAGAGACCCAGTACTTC CASRTGSAETQYF
TRBJ2-3 15 . TRBV28 many TGTGCCAGCAGCCCACGGGGTGCGGGCACAGATACGCAGTATTTT CASSPRGAGTDTQYF
TRBJ2-1 15 TRBD2 TRBV19 . TGTGCCAGTATGAGGGGCGGGGGATCCTACAATGAGCAGTTCTTC CASMRGGGSYNEQFF
TRBJ1-1 13 . TRBV7-2 many TGTGCCAGCAGCCAAACGGGTGTTTCGGAAGCTTTCTTT CASSQTGVSEAFF
TRBJ2-7 14 . TRBV20-1 . TGCAGTGCTCCGACACAATCCTCCTCCTACGAGCAGTACTTC CSAPTQSSSYEQYF
TRBJ1-2 14 TRBD1 TRBV20-1 few TGCAGTGCTAGAGATCCTGGGACAGACTATGGCTACACCTTC CSARDPGTDYGYTF
TRBJ1-6 17 TRBD1 TRBV7-9 few TGTGCCAGCAGCAATACGGGACAGGTGACCCATAATTCACCCCTCCACTTT CASSNTGQVTHNSPLHF
TRBJ1-5 13 . TRBV6-1 many TGTGCCAGCAGTGAAACTGGTGGGCAGCCCCAGCATTTT CASSETGGQPQHF
TRBJ2-7 13 TRBD1 TRBV27 . TGTGCCAGCAGTTTATACAGGGGGAGCGAGCAGTACTTC CASSLYRGSEQYF
TRBJ2-2 15 TRBD2 TRBV29-1 . TGCAGCGTGGGAACTAGCGGGGAACCCCCCGGGGAGCTGTTTTTT CSVGTSGEPPGELFF
TRBJ2-5 14 TRBD1 TRBV2 . TGTGCCAGCAGGCCGACAGGGGGCCAAGAGACCCAGTACTTC CASRPTGGQETQYF
TRBJ1-4 15 . TRBV25-1 . TGTGCCAGCAGTGAAAAGTTCTCAACTAATGAAAAACTGTTTTTT CASSEKFSTNEKLFF
TRBJ2-3 16 TRBD2 TRBV5-1 . TGCGCCAGCAGCTTGGATAGCGGGACTAGCACAGATACGCAGTATTTT CASSLDSGTSTDTQYF
TRBJ1-5 13 . TRBV7-3 few TGTGCCAGCAGCTTCGGGCAGATGGAGCCCCAGCATTTT CASSFGQMEPQHF
TRBJ2-7 15 TRBD1 TRBV12-3/TRBV12-4 . TGTGCCAGCAGGCAACAGGGGGCGCCTCCCTACGAGCAGTACTTC CASRQQGAPPYEQYF
TRBJ1-2 16 . TRBV7-2 many TGTGCCAGCAGCTTAGTCGGCAGGGCCCGGAACTATGGCTACACCTTC CASSLVGRARNYGYTF
TRBJ2-1 15 TRBD1 TRBV10-3 few TGTGCCATCAGTGACGCGGACAGGGGGTCTAATGAGCAGTTCTTC CAISDADRGSNEQFF
TRBJ1-1 16 . TRBV7-9 many TGTGCCAGCAGCTTAGCGCTTCGGAGGGGGAGGACTGAAGCTTTCTTT CASSLALRRGRTEAFF
TRBJ1-1 14 . TRBV7-9 few TGTGCCAGCAGCTTACGGGCAGCGGACACTGAAGCTTTCTTT CASSLRAADTEAFF
TRBJ2-4 18 TRBD2 TRBV5-4 . TGTGCCAGCAGCTTGGAGGGGTCAGAGACTAGCGCCAAAAACATTCAGTACTTC CASSLEGSETSAKNIQYF
TRBJ1-6 15 . TRBV5-1 . TGCGCCAGCAGCCCCTTGTATGGGGGCGATTCACCCCTCCACTTT CASSPLYGGDSPLHF
TRBJ2-7 13 . TRBV28 many TGTGCCAGCAGTTTCCCCGACAGTGGCGAGCAGTACTTC CASSFPDSGEQYF
TRBJ2-7 15 TRBD2 TRBV11-2 . TGTGCCAGCAGCTTAGAACTGGGACTAGCCTACGAGCAGTACTTC CASSLELGLAYEQYF
TRBJ1-1 14 . TRBV3-1 few TGTGCCAGCCGCAGCGGGGGGGACGGCACTGAAGCTTTCTTT CASRSGGDGTEAFF
TRBJ2-3 15 TRBD1 TRBV7-9 . TGTGCCAGCAGCTTACAGGGACAGGGGTTGAATACGCAGTATTTT CASSLQGQGLNTQYF
TRBJ2-2 17 . TRBV7-9 many TGTGCCAGCAGCACACCACAGGGAGCCGCGAACACCGGGGAGCTGTTTTTT CASSTPQGAANTGELFF